These 27 T cell receptor beta chains originate from one sample sequenced in a study of blood T cell repertoires in COVID-19. The data were produced by immunoSEQ multiplex PCR, yet TCRdb's version contains in-frame clones alone and is incomplete. The sample holds around 110,000 clones, around 86% seen once. The material sequenced was peripheral blood. Receptors originate from a man in his 70s with acute or convalescent COVID-19.

The rearrangement uses TRBV4-2 and TRBJ1-1; 8 bases are shared with TRBD1. CDR3 length equals 15 residues. Per germline, CDR1 LGHNA and CDR2 YNFKEQ. Germline trimming cut 0 bases from V and 11 bases from J; bases unmatched to any gene: 11. CDR3 nucleotides: TGTGCCAGCAGCCAAGAGGCAGGGGGCGCGTTTTGGGCTTTCTTT. It encodes CASSQEAGGAFWAFF.

This clone was seen only a few times. This chain joins TRBV12-3 or TRBV12-4 and TRBJ1-1; D is ambiguous. The CDR3 is made up of 12 amino acids. V was shortened by 7 bases and J by 5 bases, with 11 bases between the two germline ends. The CDR3, as DNA: TGTGCCAGCAACGAAAGGAGGACTGAAGCTTTCTTT. It yields the protein CASNERRTEAFF.

The chain recombines TRBV5-1 with TRBJ1-1; possibly TRBD1 for D (5 bases). The CDR3 runs to 21 residues. Per the germline V gene, CDR1 is SGHRS and CDR2 is YFSETQ. V gave up 1 base and J gave up 4 bases, with 32 bases separating them. CDR3 in amino acids: CASSLRPGTAGGVVASTEAFF. CDR3 coding DNA: TGCGCCAGCAGCTTGCGCCCCGGGACGGCGGGAGGAGTCGTAGCGAGCACTGAAGCTTTCTTT.

V is TRBV5-1 and J is TRBJ1-1; 8 nucleotides agree with TRBD1. The trim removed 4 bases at V and 5 bases at J, leaving 7 bases unmatched. The germline V gene encodes CDR1 SGHRS and CDR2 YFSETQ. This CDR3 comprises 14 residues. The CDR3 coding sequence is TGCGCCAGCAGCGATGACAGGGGAGGAACTGAAGCTTTCTTT. It codes for CASSDDRGGTEAFF.

V and J are TRBV9 and TRBJ2-1; the match to TRBD1 covers 7 bases. In germline, CDR1 is SGDLS, CDR2 YYNGEE. This CDR3 has 17 amino acids. V shed 4 bases, J shed 1 base, and the junction held 11 bases outside the gene matches. DNA of the CDR3: TGTGCCAGCAGCAGAACAGGGGCCCGAACATCCTACAATGAGCAGTTCTTC. It yields the protein CASSRTGARTSYNEQFF.

This rearrangement joins TRBV7-3 to TRBJ2-1, with D uncertain. Germline values: CDR1 SGHTA, CDR2 FQGTGA. CDR3 length: 13 residues. V lost 1 base to trimming and J lost 5 bases, with 6 bases between them. The CDR3 loop reads CASSLSRNNEQFF. The CDR3 DNA follows: TGTGCCAGCAGCTTAAGTAGAAACAATGAGCAGTTCTTC.

The chain has TRBV7-2 and TRBJ2-7, with D possibly being TRBD2 (6 bases). Germline CDR1 reads SGHTA; CDR2 reads FQGNSA. Trimming shortened V by 2 bases and J by 2 bases, and 10 bases separated the two germline ends. This CDR3 has 14 residues. CDR3 DNA sequence: TGTGCCAGCAGCTTAAGGCGGGGAACCTACGAGCAGTACTTC. It specifies CASSLRRGTYEQYF.

This clone was counted once. The chain employs TRBV5-1 and TRBJ2-3, with 9 bases matching TRBD2. The V gene's germline CDR1 is SGHRS and CDR2 YFSETQ. The CDR3 spans 15 residues. Germline trimming cut 0 bases from V and 4 bases from J; bases unmatched to any gene: 3. As DNA, the CDR3 is TGCGCCAGCAGCTTGGAACTAGCGGGTTCAGATACGCAGTATTTT. It codes for CASSLELAGSDTQYF.

The chain links TRBV11-2 to TRBJ1-1; D is uncertain. The germline CDR1 and CDR2 sequences are SGHAT and FQNNGV. The CDR3 has 13 amino acids. V lost 7 bases and J 1 base, leaving 10 bases between the germline ends. DNA of the CDR3: TGTGCCAGCACTCTGATCGGGAACACTGAAGCTTTCTTT. It yields the protein CASTLIGNTEAFF.

The chain combines TRBV6-5 with TRBJ1-5; D gene uncertain. Germline CDR1 MNHEY, CDR2 SVGAGI. With 6 bases removed from V and 3 bases from J, the gap between germline ends came to 12 bases. The length of the CDR3 is 14 residues. CDR3 nucleotides: TGTGCCAGCAGACGGACGGGAATCAATCAGCCCCAGCATTTT. Its translation: CASRRTGINQPQHF.

There are a few counts of this clone. The chain links TRBV5-6 to TRBJ1-5; D remains ambiguous. This CDR3 region has 13 residues. Germline V gives CDR1 SGHDT, CDR2 YYEEEE. V was cut by 4 bases and J by 2 bases, with 7 bases left in between. CDR3 protein: CASSVQGNQPQHF. In nucleotides, the CDR3 is TGTGCCAGCAGCGTCCAGGGCAATCAGCCCCAGCATTTT.

The chain has TRBV28 and TRBJ2-7; perhaps TRBD1 as D (8 bases). The germline V gene encodes CDR1 MDHEN and CDR2 SYDVKM. Deletions cut 4 bases from V and 1 base from J, with 11 bases between. The CDR3 sequence is 14 residues long. The CDR3 region has the DNA TGTGCCAGCAGTTCACAGGGGGGGTCCTACGAGCAGTACTTC. As protein: CASSSQGGSYEQYF.

The chain couples TRBV28 to TRBJ2-7; 10 bases fit TRBD2. The CDR3 loop spans 15 amino acids. With 2 bases clipped from V and 3 bases from J, the junction kept 4 bases outside the gene matches. Germline lookup yields CDR1 MDHEN and CDR2 SYDVKM. CDR3 nucleotides: TGTGCCAGCAGTTTAGGGCTAGCGGGAGACTACGAGCAGTACTTC. Amino acid sequence: CASSLGLAGDYEQYF.

The chain has TRBV7-9 and TRBJ1-1; TRBD1 might be the D (6 bases). Germline CDR1 is SEHNR and CDR2 is FQNEAQ (reference sequence). The CDR3 sequence is 13 residues long. Trimming stripped 1 base from V and 7 bases from J, with 10 bases between. CDR3 DNA: TGTGCCAGCAGCTTAGGGACAGCCTTTGAAGCTTTCTTT. Its translation: CASSLGTAFEAFF.

The J gene is TRBJ2-7, the V gene TRBV9, with D tentatively TRBD1 (6 bases). The CDR3 is 15 residues long. V was trimmed by 0 bases and J by 5 bases, leaving 15 bases between them. Germline V gene data show CDR1 as SGDLS and CDR2 as YYNGEE. The DNA for the CDR3 is TGTGCCAGCAGCGTAGAGGGGTCAGGGGCCCACGAGCAGTACTTC. This translates into CASSVEGSGAHEQYF.

The chain carries TRBV5-6 and TRBJ1-2; 11 nucleotides match TRBD1. Germline CDR1 is SGHDT and CDR2 is YYEEEE. CDR3 size: 18 residues. V gave up 1 base and J gave up 4 bases; unmatched junction bases: 12. The DNA of the CDR3 is TGTGCCAGCAGCTTGTACCGGGACAGGGGGAGAGGGTTCTATGGCTACACCTTC. Translated: CASSLYRDRGRGFYGYTF.

This clone was recorded a few times. This chain connects TRBV19 to TRBJ1-6; D ambiguous. The length of the CDR3 is 12 residues. Germline loops: CDR1 LNHDA, CDR2 SQIVND (reference sequence). The V end lost 6 bases, the J end lost 8 bases, and 8 bases lay between the germline ends. The CDR3 spells CASSSRYSPLHF. Written as DNA, the CDR3 is TGTGCCAGTAGCTCCAGGTATTCACCCCTCCACTTT.

J is TRBJ1-2 and V is TRBV30, with 9 bases aligning to TRBD1. The germline CDR1 and CDR2 sequences are GTSNPN and SVGIG (reference sequence). V trimming: 3 bases; J trimming: 1 base; junction bases outside the gene matches: 6. The CDR3 runs 15 residues. For the CDR3, the DNA is TGTGCCTGGAGCTCCCCGGGACAGGGTAACTATGGCTACACCTTC. Encoded protein: CAWSSPGQGNYGYTF.

This clone occurred many times. This rearrangement joins TRBV2 to TRBJ2-2; the D gene is possibly TRBD1 (6 bases). Germline values: CDR1 SNHLY, CDR2 FYNNEI. This CDR3 is built from 14 residues. V dropped 10 bases and J dropped 1 base, with 13 bases sitting between them. CDR3: CATQRGGNTGELFF. In nucleotides, the CDR3 is TGTGCCACCCAGAGAGGGGGGAACACCGGGGAGCTGTTTTTT.

This clone was recorded only once. The chain is built from TRBV2 and TRBJ1-3; the match to TRBD1 covers 7 bases. J lost 0 bases, V lost 6 bases, and 5 bases had no gene match. Germline V lookup: CDR1 SNHLY, CDR2 FYNNEI. The CDR3 is 15 residues long. The CDR3 DNA follows: TGTGCCAGCAGCCGGACAGGAGGCTCTGGAAACACCATATATTTT. Translated, it gives CASSRTGGSGNTIYF.

The chain is built from TRBV19 and TRBJ1-3, with TRBD1 identical over 7 bases. There are 15 residues in the CDR3. Per germline, CDR1 LNHDA and CDR2 SQIVND (reference sequence). Germline trimming cut 5 bases from V and 4 bases from J; bases unmatched to any gene: 8. CDR3 sequence reads: CASSVNDRAGNTIYF. The CDR3 bases are TGTGCCAGTAGTGTGAATGACAGGGCCGGAAACACCATATATTTT.

V is TRBV11-3 and J is TRBJ2-7, with 10 bases lining up with TRBD2. CDR1 and CDR2 (germline): SGHNT, YENEEA. The CDR3 is made up of 13 amino acids. Trimming at V came to 5 bases and at J to 4 bases, leaving 2 bases not matched to a gene. This CDR3 is CASSVSGGYEQYF. DNA of the CDR3: TGTGCCAGCAGCGTTAGCGGGGGGTACGAGCAGTACTTC.

The chain employs TRBV21-1 and TRBJ1-6. TRBV21-1 is shown as a pseudogene. The CDR3 consists of 18 residues. The CDR3 loop is CASSKGQEGRSTNSPLHF. CDR3 DNA: TGTGCCAGCAGCAAAGGCCAGGAGGGACGGAGTACCAATTCACCCCTCCACTTT.

This chain uses TRBV24-1 with TRBJ2-7, with no clear D. Germline CDR1 KGHDR, CDR2 SFDVKD. With 7 bases removed from V and 6 bases from J, the gap between germline ends came to 9 bases. This CDR3 is 11 amino acids long. The CDR3 sequence is CATRSRGEQYF. In DNA form, the CDR3 reads TGTGCCACCAGATCCCGAGGCGAGCAGTACTTC.

V usage is TRBV10-3 and J usage is TRBJ1-1; TRBD1 might be the D (6 bases). The CDR3 sequence is 14 residues long. Germline V CDR1 and CDR2: ENHRY, SYGVKD. V lost 7 bases and J lost 3, with 15 bases in between. CDR3: CAIKGFAGDTEAFF. The CDR3 DNA sequence: TGTGCCATCAAAGGTTTTGCAGGGGACACTGAAGCTTTCTTT.

This chain links TRBV6-5 with TRBJ2-7; weak D call: TRBD1 (6 bases). Per the germline V gene, CDR1 is MNHEY and CDR2 is SVGAGI. The V gene lost 6 bases and the J gene lost 4 bases, with 13 bases spanning the gap. The CDR3 is 13 amino acids. Written as DNA, the CDR3 is TGTGCCAGCAGCTCCGGGACATTTTACGAGCAGTACTTC. Protein product: CASSSGTFYEQYF.

This clone was detected only once. This rearrangement joins TRBV4-2 to TRBJ1-1, with D perhaps matching TRBD1 (5 bases). This CDR3 has 13 amino acids. Germline V gene data show CDR1 as LGHNA and CDR2 as YNFKEQ. Trimming pared 0 bases from V and 7 bases from J, leaving 9 bases between. The CDR3 loop reads CASSQDWQGEAFF. The CDR3 DNA reads as TGTGCCAGCAGCCAAGATTGGCAGGGTGAAGCTTTCTTT.